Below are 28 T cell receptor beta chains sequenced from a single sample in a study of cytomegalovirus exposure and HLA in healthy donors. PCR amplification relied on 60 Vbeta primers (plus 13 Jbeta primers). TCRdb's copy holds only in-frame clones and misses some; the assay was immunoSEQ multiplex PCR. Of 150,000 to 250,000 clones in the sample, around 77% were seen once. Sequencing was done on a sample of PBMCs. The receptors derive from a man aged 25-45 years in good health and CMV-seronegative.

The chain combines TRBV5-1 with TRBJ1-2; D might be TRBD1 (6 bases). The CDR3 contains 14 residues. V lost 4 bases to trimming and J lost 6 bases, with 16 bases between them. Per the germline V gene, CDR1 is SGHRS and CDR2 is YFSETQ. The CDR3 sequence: CASSKPDRLNGYTF. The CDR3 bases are TGCGCCAGCAGCAAACCGGACAGATTGAATGGCTACACCTTC.

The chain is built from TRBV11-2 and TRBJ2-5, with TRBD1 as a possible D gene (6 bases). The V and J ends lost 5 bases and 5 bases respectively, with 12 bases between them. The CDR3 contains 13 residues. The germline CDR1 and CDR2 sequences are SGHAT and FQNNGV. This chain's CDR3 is CASSPQRGETQYF. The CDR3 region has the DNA TGTGCCAGCAGCCCCCAGAGGGGGGAGACCCAGTACTTC. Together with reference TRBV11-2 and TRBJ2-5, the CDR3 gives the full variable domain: EAGVAQSPRYKIIEKRQSVAFWCNPISGHATLYWYQQILGQGPKLLIQFQNNGVVDDSQLPKDRFSAERLKGVDSTLKIQPAKLEDSAVYLCASSPQRGETQYFGPGTRLLVL.

The CDR3 bases are TGTGCCAGTACCGGCGGAAGACAGGAAGCTTTCTTT. Translation gives CASTGGRQEAFF. The chain couples TRBV19 to TRBJ1-1; D is perhaps TRBD1 (5 bases). Trimming pared 7 bases from V and 8 bases from J, leaving 14 bases between. Germline CDR1 is LNHDA and CDR2 is SQIVND (reference sequence). This CDR3 is built from 12 residues.

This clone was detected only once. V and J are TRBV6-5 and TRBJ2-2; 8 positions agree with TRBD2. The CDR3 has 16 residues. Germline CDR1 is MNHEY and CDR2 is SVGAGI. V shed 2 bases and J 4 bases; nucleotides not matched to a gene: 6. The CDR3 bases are TGTGCCAGCAGTTACCTGGCTAGCGGGTTCACCGGGGAGCTGTTTTTT. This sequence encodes CASSYLASGFTGELFF.

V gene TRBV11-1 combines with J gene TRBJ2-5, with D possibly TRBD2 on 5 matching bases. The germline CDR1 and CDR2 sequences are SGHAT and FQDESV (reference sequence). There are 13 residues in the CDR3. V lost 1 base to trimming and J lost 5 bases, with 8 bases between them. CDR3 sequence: CASSLGPGETQYF. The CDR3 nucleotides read TGTGCCAGCAGCTTAGGGCCGGGGGAGACCCAGTACTTC.

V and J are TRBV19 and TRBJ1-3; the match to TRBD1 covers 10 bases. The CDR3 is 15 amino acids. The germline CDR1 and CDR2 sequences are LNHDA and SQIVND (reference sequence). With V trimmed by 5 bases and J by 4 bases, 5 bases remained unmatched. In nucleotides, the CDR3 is TGTGCCAGTAGTCGACAGGGGGCGATCGGAAACACCATATATTTT. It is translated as CASSRQGAIGNTIYF.

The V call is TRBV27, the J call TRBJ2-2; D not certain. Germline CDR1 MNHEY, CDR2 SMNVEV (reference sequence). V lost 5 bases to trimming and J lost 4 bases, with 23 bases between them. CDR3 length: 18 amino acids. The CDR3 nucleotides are TGTGCCAGCAGTGCAGCCCGGAGTTCGGTTGAGGTCACCGGGGAGCTGTTTTTT. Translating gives CASSAARSSVEVTGELFF.

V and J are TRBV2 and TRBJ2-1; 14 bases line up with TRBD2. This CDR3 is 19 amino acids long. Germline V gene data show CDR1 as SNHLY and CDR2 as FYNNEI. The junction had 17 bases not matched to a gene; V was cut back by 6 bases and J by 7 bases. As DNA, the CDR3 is TGTGCCAGCAGACCGGGACTAGCGGGAGAGGGGGCTACGAGGAATGAGCAGTTCTTC. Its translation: CASRPGLAGEGATRNEQFF.

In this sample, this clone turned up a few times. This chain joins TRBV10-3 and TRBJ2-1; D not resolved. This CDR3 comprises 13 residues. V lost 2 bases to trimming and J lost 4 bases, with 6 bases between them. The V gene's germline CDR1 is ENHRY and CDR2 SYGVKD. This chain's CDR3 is CAISEEAYNEQFF. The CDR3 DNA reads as TGTGCCATCAGTGAGGAGGCGTACAATGAGCAGTTCTTC.

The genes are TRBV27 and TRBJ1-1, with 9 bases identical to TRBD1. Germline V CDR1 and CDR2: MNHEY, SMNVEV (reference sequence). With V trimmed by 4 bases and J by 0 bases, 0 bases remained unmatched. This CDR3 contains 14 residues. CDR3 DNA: TGTGCCAGCAGTTGGACAGGGGTGAACACTGAAGCTTTCTTT. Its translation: CASSWTGVNTEAFF.

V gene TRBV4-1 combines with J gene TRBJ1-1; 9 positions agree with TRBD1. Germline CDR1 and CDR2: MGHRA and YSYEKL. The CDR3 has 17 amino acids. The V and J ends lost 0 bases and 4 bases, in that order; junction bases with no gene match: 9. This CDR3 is CASSQEGTGRFGTEAFF. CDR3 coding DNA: TGCGCCAGCAGCCAAGAAGGGACAGGGAGATTTGGCACTGAAGCTTTCTTT.

In nucleotides, the CDR3 is TGTGCCAGCACTGAACAGGGCCACATTCAGTACTTC. Translated: CASTEQGHIQYF. This rearrangement joins TRBV28 to TRBJ2-4; possible D gene TRBD1, 6 bases. V was shortened by 7 bases and J by 8 bases, with 12 bases between the two germline ends. CDR3 size: 12 residues. Germline V gene lookup returns CDR1 MDHEN and CDR2 SYDVKM.

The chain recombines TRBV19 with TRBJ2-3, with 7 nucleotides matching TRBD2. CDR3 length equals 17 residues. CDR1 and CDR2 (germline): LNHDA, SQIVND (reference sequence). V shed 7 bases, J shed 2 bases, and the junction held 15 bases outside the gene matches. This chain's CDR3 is CASKPTGASGFTDTQYF. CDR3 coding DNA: TGTGCCAGTAAGCCCACCGGGGCTAGCGGATTCACAGATACGCAGTATTTT.

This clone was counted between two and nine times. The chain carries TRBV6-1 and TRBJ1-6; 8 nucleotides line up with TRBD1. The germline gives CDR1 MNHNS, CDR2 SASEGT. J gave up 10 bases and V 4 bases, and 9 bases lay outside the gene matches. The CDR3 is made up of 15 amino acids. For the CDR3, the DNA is TGTGCCAGCAGTGGGCGGACAGGGCTGATATCACCCCTCCACTTT. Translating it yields CASSGRTGLISPLHF.

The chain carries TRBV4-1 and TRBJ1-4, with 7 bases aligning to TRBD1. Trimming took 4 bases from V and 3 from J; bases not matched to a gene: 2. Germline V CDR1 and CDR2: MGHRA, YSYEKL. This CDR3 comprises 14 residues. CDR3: CASSPQGSNEKLFF. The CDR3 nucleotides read TGCGCCAGCAGCCCACAGGGGTCTAATGAAAAACTGTTTTTT.

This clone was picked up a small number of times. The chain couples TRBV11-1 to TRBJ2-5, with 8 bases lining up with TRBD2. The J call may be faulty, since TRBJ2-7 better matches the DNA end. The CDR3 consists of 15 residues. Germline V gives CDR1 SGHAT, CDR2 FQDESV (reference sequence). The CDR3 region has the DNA TGTGCCAGCAGCTCCGGACTAGCAGTCACCTACGAGCAGTACTTC. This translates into CASSSGLAVTYEQYF.

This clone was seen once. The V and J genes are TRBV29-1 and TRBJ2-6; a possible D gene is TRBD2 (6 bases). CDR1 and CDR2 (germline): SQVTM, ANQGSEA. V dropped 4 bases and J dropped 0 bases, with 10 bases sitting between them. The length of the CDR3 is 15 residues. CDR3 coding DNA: TGCAGCGTTGTGGGGGGAGACTCTGGGGCCAACGTCCTGACTTTC. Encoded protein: CSVVGGDSGANVLTF. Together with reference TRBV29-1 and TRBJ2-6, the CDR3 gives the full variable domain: SAVISQKPSRDICQRGTSLTIQCQVDSQVTMMFWYRQQPGQSLTLIATANQGSEATYESGFVIDKFPISRPNLTFSTLTVSNMSPEDSSIYLCSVVGGDSGANVLTFGAGSRLTVL.

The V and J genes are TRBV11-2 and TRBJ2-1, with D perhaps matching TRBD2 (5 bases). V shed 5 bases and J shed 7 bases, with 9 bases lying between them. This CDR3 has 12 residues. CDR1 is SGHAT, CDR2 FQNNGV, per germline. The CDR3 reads CASSTRGNEQFF. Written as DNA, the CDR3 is TGTGCCAGCAGCACCAGAGGGAATGAGCAGTTCTTC.

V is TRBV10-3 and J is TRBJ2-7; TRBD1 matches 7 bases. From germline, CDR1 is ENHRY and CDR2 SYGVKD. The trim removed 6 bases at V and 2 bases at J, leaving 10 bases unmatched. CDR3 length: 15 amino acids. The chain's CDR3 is CAIRNQGVYPYEQYF. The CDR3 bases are TGTGCCATCAGAAACCAGGGGGTGTATCCCTACGAGCAGTACTTC.

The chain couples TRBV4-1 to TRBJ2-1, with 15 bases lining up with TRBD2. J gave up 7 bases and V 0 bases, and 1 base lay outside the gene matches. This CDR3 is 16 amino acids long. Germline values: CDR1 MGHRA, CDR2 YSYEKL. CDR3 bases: TGCGCCAGCAGCCAAGACGGGACTAGCGGGAGGAATGAGCAGTTCTTC. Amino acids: CASSQDGTSGRNEQFF.

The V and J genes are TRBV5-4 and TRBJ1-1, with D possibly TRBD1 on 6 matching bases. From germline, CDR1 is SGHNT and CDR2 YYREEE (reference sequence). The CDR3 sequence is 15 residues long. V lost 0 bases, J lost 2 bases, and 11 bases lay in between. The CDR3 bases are TGTGCCAGCAGCTTGGTGGGACAAACCAACACTGAAGCTTTCTTT. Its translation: CASSLVGQTNTEAFF.

This chain's CDR3 is CASSRQGMTDYEQFF. The CDR3 DNA reads as TGTGCCAGCAGCCGACAGGGGATGACGGACTATGAGCAGTTCTTC. The chain employs TRBV28 and TRBJ2-1; 8 bases line up with TRBD1. V gave up 6 bases and J gave up 8 bases; unmatched junction bases: 12. The CDR3 has 15 amino acids. CDR1 and CDR2 from the germline V gene are MDHEN and SYDVKM.

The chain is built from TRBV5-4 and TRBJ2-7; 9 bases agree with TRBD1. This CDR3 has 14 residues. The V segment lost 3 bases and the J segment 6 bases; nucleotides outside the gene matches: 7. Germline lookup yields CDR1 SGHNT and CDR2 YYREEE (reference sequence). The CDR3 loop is CASSWRTGASEQYF. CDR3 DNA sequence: TGTGCCAGCAGCTGGAGGACAGGGGCCTCCGAGCAGTACTTC.

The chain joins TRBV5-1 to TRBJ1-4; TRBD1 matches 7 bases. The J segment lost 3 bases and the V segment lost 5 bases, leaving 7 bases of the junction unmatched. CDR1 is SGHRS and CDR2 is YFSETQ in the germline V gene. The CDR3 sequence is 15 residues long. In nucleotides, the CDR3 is TGCGCCAGCAGTTCCCAGGGGGGTGCTAATGAAAAACTGTTTTTT. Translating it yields CASSSQGGANEKLFF.

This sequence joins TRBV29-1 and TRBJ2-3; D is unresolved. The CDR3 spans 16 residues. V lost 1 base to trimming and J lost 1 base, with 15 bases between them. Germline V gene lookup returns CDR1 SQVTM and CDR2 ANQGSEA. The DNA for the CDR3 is TGCAGCGTTGAAGGCATATCTCTACAGCGCACAGATACGCAGTATTTT. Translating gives CSVEGISLQRTDTQYF.

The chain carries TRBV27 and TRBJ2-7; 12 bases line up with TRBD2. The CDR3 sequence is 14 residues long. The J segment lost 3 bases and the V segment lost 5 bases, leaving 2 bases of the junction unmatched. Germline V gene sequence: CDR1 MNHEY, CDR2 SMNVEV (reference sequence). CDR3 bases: TGTGCCAGCAGTCCGACTAGCGGGAGCTACGAGCAGTACTTC. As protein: CASSPTSGSYEQYF.

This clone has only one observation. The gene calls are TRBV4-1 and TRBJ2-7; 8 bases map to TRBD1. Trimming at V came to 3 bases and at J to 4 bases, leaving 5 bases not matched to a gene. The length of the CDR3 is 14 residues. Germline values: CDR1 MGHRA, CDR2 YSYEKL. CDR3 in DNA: TGCGCCAGCAGCCAGGCTGGACAGGGTTACGAGCAGTACTTC. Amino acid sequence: CASSQAGQGYEQYF.

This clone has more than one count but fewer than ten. The CDR3 is CASKDRGYQPQHF. Here the CDR3 DNA reads TGTGCCAGTAAGGACAGGGGTTATCAGCCCCAGCATTTT. This chain joins TRBV19 and TRBJ1-5, with 9 nucleotides matching TRBD1. The CDR3 is 13 amino acids. The junction had 3 bases not matched to a gene; V was cut back by 7 bases and J by 5 bases. CDR1 and CDR2 from the germline V gene are LNHDA and SQIVND (reference sequence).